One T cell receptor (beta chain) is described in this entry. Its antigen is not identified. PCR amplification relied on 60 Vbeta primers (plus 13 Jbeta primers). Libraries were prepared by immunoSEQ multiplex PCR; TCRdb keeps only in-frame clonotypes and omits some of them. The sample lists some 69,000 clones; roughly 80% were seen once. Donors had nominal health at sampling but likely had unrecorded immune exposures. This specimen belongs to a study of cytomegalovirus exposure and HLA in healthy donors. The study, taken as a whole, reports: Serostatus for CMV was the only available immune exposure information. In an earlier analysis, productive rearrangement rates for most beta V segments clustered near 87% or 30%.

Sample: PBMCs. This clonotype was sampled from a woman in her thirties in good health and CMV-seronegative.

The CDR3 DNA follows: TGTGCCAGCAGCTTAAGTAGCGGGACGGAGACCCAGTACTTC. This codes for CASSLSSGTETQYF. V is TRBV7-3 and J is TRBJ2-5, with 8 positions matching TRBD2. Unmatched junction bases numbered 3, after V lost 1 base and J lost 5 bases. Germline-derived CDR1 and CDR2 are SGHTA and FQGTGA. This CDR3 comprises 14 residues.